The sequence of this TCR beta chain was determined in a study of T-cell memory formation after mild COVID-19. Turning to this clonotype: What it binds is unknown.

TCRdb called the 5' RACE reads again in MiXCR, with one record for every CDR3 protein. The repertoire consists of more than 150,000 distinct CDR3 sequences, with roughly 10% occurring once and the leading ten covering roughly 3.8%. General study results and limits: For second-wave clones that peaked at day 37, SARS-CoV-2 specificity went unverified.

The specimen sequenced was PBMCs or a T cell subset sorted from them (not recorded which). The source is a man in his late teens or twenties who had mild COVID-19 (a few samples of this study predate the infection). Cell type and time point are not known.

The CDR3 loop reads CASSSYRGPNTEAFF. CDR3 in DNA: TGCGCCAGCAGCTCGTACAGGGGGCCCAACACTGAAGCTTTCTTT. The chain links TRBV5-1 to TRBJ1-1; 9 bases are shared with TRBD1. The germline V gene has CDR1 SGHRS and CDR2 YFSETQ. The CDR3 covers 15 residues. V lost 3 bases and J lost 2; bases outside the gene matches: 5.